Below are 10 T cell receptor beta chains sequenced from a single sample in a study of T cell changes during pregnancy in multiple sclerosis. The assay was immunoSEQ multiplex PCR, and TCRdb's table has in-frame clones only and misses some. Here the sample spans some 30,000 clones, about 88% being singletons. Sequencing was performed on CD8+ T cells from peripheral blood mononuclear cells, taken in the second trimester of pregnancy. The receptors were gathered from a female donor with multiple sclerosis, enrolled in a pregnancy study.

V is TRBV6-4 and J is TRBJ2-1; D might be TRBD1 (5 bases). CDR1 and CDR2 from the germline V gene are MRHNA and SNTAGT. CDR3 length: 12 amino acids. The germline V and J ends were trimmed by 3 bases and 10 bases, with 10 bases remaining between them. CDR3 sequence: CASSDLQGEQFF. The CDR3, as DNA: TGTGCCAGCAGTGATTTGCAGGGCGAGCAGTTCTTC.

The gene calls are TRBV5-1 and TRBJ2-3; D is possibly TRBD1 (5 bases). The CDR3 extends over 16 amino acids. The germline V and J ends were trimmed by 0 bases and 5 bases, with 16 bases remaining between them. Germline loops: CDR1 SGHRS, CDR2 YFSETQ. The CDR3: CASSLASMGPGDTQYF. CDR3 in DNA: TGCGCCAGCAGCTTGGCCTCGATGGGGCCCGGAGATACGCAGTATTTT.

The V call is TRBV6-1, the J call TRBJ2-5, with a tentative D call TRBD2 (6 bases). CDR3 size: 15 residues. Germline CDR1 is MNHNS and CDR2 is SASEGT. Trimming pared 8 bases from V and 5 bases from J, leaving 21 bases between. CDR3 coding DNA: TGTGCCAGCCGACTGGCTTGGGGGGTTGAGGAGACCCAGTACTTC. Amino acids: CASRLAWGVEETQYF.

The chain is built from TRBV5-1 and TRBJ1-1, with D unclear. V lost 0 bases and J lost 3, with 12 bases in between. The germline V gene encodes CDR1 SGHRS and CDR2 YFSETQ. There are 15 residues in the CDR3. The CDR3 DNA sequence: TGCGCCAGCAGCTTGGGTCGGGGTTCGGACACTGAAGCTTTCTTT. This encodes CASSLGRGSDTEAFF.

This clone was observed a handful of times. V is TRBV7-8 and J is TRBJ2-7; 8 bases are a match to TRBD1. Germline-derived CDR1 and CDR2 are SGHVS and FQNEAQ. CDR3 size: 14 residues. With 5 bases clipped from V and 7 bases from J, the junction kept 10 bases outside the gene matches. The CDR3 DNA is TGTGCCAGCAGCCCGATCCGGACAGGGCAAGAGCAGTACTTC. This gives the protein CASSPIRTGQEQYF.

This chain joins TRBV5-6 and TRBJ2-7; 13 bases line up with TRBD2. Trimming removed 0 bases from V and 5 bases from J; junction bases left unmatched: 8. CDR3 length equals 17 residues. The V gene's germline CDR1 is SGHDT and CDR2 YYEEEE. The CDR3 region has the DNA TGTGCCAGCAGCTTGGGACAGGGACTAGCGGGGCTCAACGAGCAGTACTTC. Amino acids: CASSLGQGLAGLNEQYF.

V usage is TRBV6-1 and J usage is TRBJ2-2, with D tentatively TRBD2 (6 bases). The CDR3 contains 14 residues. V dropped 6 bases and J dropped 5 bases, with 13 bases sitting between them. Germline lookup yields CDR1 MNHNS and CDR2 SASEGT. CDR3 in DNA: TGTGCCAGCAGGGGGAGGATTTCGACCGGGGAGCTGTTTTTT. Its protein product is CASRGRISTGELFF.

V gene TRBV19 combines with J gene TRBJ1-2; D is possibly TRBD1 (6 bases). This CDR3 contains 12 residues. Germline V gene sequence: CDR1 LNHDA, CDR2 SQIVND (reference sequence). V lost 3 bases and J 8 bases, leaving 10 bases between the germline ends. The CDR3 DNA reads as TGTGCCAGTAGTATCCCAGGGGACGGCTACACCTTC. This translates into CASSIPGDGYTF.

This sequence joins TRBV7-9 and TRBJ1-2, with D possibly being TRBD1 (5 bases). Between the trimmed V and J ends, which lost 8 bases and 6 bases, there was a span of 10 bases. The CDR3 has 11 amino acids. Germline lookup yields CDR1 SEHNR and CDR2 FQNEAQ (reference sequence). DNA for the CDR3: TGTGCCAGCGGGAAGGGGCATGGCTACACCTTC. It specifies CASGKGHGYTF.

The V and J genes are TRBV19 and TRBJ1-5, with D perhaps TRBD1 (5 bases). The CDR3 contains 15 residues. The ends were cut back, 4 bases at V and 2 bases at J, with 12 bases in the middle. Germline loops: CDR1 LNHDA, CDR2 SQIVND (reference sequence). The CDR3 bases are TGTGCCAGTAGTACCCACCCCAGGGGCAATCAGCCCCAGCATTTT. It specifies CASSTHPRGNQPQHF.